This T cell receptor beta chain was recovered during a study of cytomegalovirus exposure and HLA in healthy donors (dated by TCRdb to 2017 to 2019). Turning to the overall study: According to an earlier analysis of several hundred of the donors, about 179 million T cells yielded over 100 million unique TCR beta sequences and around 300 Gb of sequence data. Class I and class II HLA loci were covered by the typing at four-digit resolution. To predict cytomegalovirus infection status, the study brought together high-throughput TCR immunosequencing, statistical association of individual TCRs with disease status, and machine learning. In addition to the first cohort of roughly 670 subjects, a separate validation cohort of approximately 130 different subjects was used. Roughly 5 DR-DQ haplotypes were handled as single units for association and clustering because linkage in the cohort was strong. Across roughly 420 genotyped donors of the cohort, an average of approximately 240,000 unique TCR beta nucleotide sequences per donor were sequenced, and roughly 18% of those sequences were non-productive. Approximately 310 gigabases of sequencing data and around 85 million unique TCR sequences made up an early release that covered under 750 HLA-typed donors. The study profiled the T cell repertoires of hundreds of subjects by immunosequencing and related them to cytomegalovirus serostatus. Typing coverage differed by locus: A, B, C, DRB1 and DQB1 were typed in about 629-640 donors, DQA1 in approximately 520, DPA1 in around 600, and DPB1 in approximately 450. In a later analysis, previously published TCR beta repertoires from hundreds of donors were re-analyzed and high-resolution HLA genotyping was added so that TCR occurrence patterns could be studied. Every discovery cohort repertoire had been produced on one sequencing platform. Alongside the repertoire data, information on donor age, sex, ethnicity and CMV serostatus was compiled. Among the roughly 400 genotyped donors, approximately 77% belonged to the genetic ancestry cluster associated with self-reported Caucasian donors. In a later genetic analysis, genome-wide SNP genotypes for about 55% of the roughly 700 donors were used, and that subset was treated as a discovery cohort. An earlier analysis of more than 450 of the donors used high-throughput TCR beta sequencing to judge whether each TCR beta V gene segment behaved as functional or pseudogenic. Rather than using new phenotypic data, the later analysis identified candidate immune exposures from TCR beta sequences and from how often those sequences occurred across donors. The study was designed to test whether signatures of past pathogen exposure could be identified by cataloging public T cell receptors. Overall study outcomes, separate from this receptor: A later analysis found that HLA-associated TCR beta chains were more clonally expanded and had lower generation probabilities than equally common non-associated chains. Assigning TCR associations to individual alleles was difficult when HLA alleles, especially DR and DQ, strongly co-occurred. The authors suggested that the approach could potentially be generalized to other disease states and immunological phenotypes. A further reported finding was that TCR beta sequences accurately predicted the HLA-A and HLA-B alleles for most subjects in the first cohort. Immune exposure information for the cohort was limited to CMV serostatus. Because counts were too low, some 17 rarely observed V segments, including chromosome 9 orphons, were left out of the earlier analysis of roughly 600 of the donors. According to a later analysis, most CMV-associated TCR beta chains appeared to be HLA-restricted, and the HLA associations seemed to be driven largely by CMV exposure. While some public TCRs were present in many individuals, most TCR sequences turned up only very rarely across donors. In an earlier analysis of roughly 500 of the donors, most TCR beta V segments appeared in productive rearrangements about 87% or about 30% of the time, broadly matching IMGT annotations. An association between a missense DCLRE1C variant and V-gene and J-gene trimming of TCR beta chains was found in a later genetic analysis and replicated in an independent cohort. At a false discovery rate of 0.05, a later analysis linked about 16,000 TCR beta sequences to specific HLA alleles. A total of roughly 160 TCR beta chains were listed by the study as associated with cytomegalovirus. The presence/absence analyses assumed that sequencing depth was roughly uniform across donors, and that assumption may not be true. This cohort had only TCR beta chains sequenced, and the lack of alpha or paired-chain data limited which features could be detected. Cytomegalovirus status was reported to be diagnosed by the classifier with high specificity and sensitivity in both the original and validation cohorts. According to a later analysis, TCR association rates differed among HLA loci, with DRB1 alleles showing the most associated TCRs and HLA-C alleles showing the fewest. HLA typing was unavailable for some donors at each locus, so association tests used only the typed subset. Several of the top co-occurrence clusters appeared to be linked to parvovirus B19, influenza, CMV and Epstein-Barr virus, according to a later analysis. Correlated functional status among segregating V segments might be attributable to linkage disequilibrium, but an unknown experimental factor could not be ruled out. A cluster of highly shared sequence variants was judged likely to represent a technical artifact of the sequencing pipeline. In vitro tests confirmed that a few of the cytomegalovirus-associated TCR beta chains recognize cytomegalovirus antigens. Compared with the 666-donor mean, donors in an Asian-associated ancestry cluster had fewer N-insertions in productive TCRs, according to a later genetic analysis. The 87-base-pair reads could not distinguish some IMGT-functional V segments, including TRBV6-2 and TRBV6-3, so those segments were excluded.

The CDR3 runs 13 residues from the cysteine to the phenylalanine. Just the 39-base CDR3 DNA is kept, in frame starting at base 1. V and J are truncated by 7 bases and 6 bases respectively, leaving an intervening sequence of 15 bases. The germline V gene (reference sequence) specifies LNHDA as CDR1 and SQIVND as CDR2. Libraries came from the immunoSEQ multiplex PCR assay. For the multiplex PCR, a mixture combining 60 forward primers for TCR Vbeta segments and 13 reverse primers for TCR Jbeta segments was used. Amplification of the CDR3 region of rearranged TCR beta genes was performed with a multiplex PCR assay on genomic DNA. The amplified TCR beta libraries were sequenced on the Illumina HiSeq System as 87-base-pair reads. As for the authors' bioinformatics: Across the roughly 670 repertoires, a later analysis counted approximately 83 million unique TCR beta chains, approximately 10 million of which were shared by at least two donors. A nearest-neighbor algorithm error-corrected the raw reads and collapsed the reads into unique sequences, merging closely related sequences to remove PCR and sequencing errors. Alignment of CDR3 sequences to IMGT reference sequences was used to assign V, D and J gene segments. For a sequence to be retained, at least a six-nucleotide match to both a V gene segment and a J gene segment was required. Rearrangements were called productive when the CDR3 lacked stop codons and stayed in frame with V and J; all others were non-productive. CDR3 was defined according to IMGT convention as the region running from the second conserved V-encoded cysteine to the conserved J-encoded phenylalanine. The earlier analysis of about 560 of the donors excluded any sequence lacking an unambiguous match to a single V gene segment. In an earlier analysis of some 590 of the donors, a V segment was called functional when productive rearrangements were above 56.7%, and segregating when the standard deviation between donors exceeded 5%. A statistical classification framework was built for diagnosing cytomegalovirus status from the catalog of TCR beta chain sequences. V and J gene assignment, in a later analysis, came from comparing TCR nucleotide sequences with IMGT/GENE-DB human TR gene sequences. A later analysis assigned CDR3 sequences and most-parsimonious VDJ recombination scenarios with the TCRdist pipeline. In a later analysis, every TCR beta chain was defined by the combination of its CDR3 amino acid sequence and its V-gene family, and reads without a unique V-gene family were dropped. To address suspected cross-contamination and a sequencing artifact, a later analysis removed approximately 600 highly shared, low-generation-probability nucleotide sequences. In a later analysis, a clonal expansion index for each public chain was calculated from normalized within-repertoire ranks of inferred template counts. In a later analysis, generation probabilities were computed with a VDJ recombination model fitted to out-of-frame rearrangements, and the resulting probabilities were checked against IGoR. Hypergeometric tests were used in a later analysis to score TCR-TCR, TCR-HLA and TCR-CMV co-occurrence, with a repertoire-size bias correction applied to the TCR pairs. In a later analysis, false discovery rates were estimated by permuting HLA or CMV assignments 20 times. In a later analysis, co-occurring TCRs were grouped using DBSCAN, and TCRdist sequence similarity was added for clustering within HLA-allele-positive subsets. For co-occurrence clustering, repertoires with fewer than 30,000 or more than 120,000 public chains were excluded, along with 5 or 6 repertoires with anomalous nucleotide sharing. TCRdb holds this immuneACCESS table with in-frame rearrangements only. Some clones are missing; in checked studies, unresolved V genes explain under half, and the rest has no known cause. The D gene and trimming were derived from the DNA, and the V and J assignments and clone size from that table. Here the sample has about 120,000 clones; roughly 80% occur a single time. About 4.9% of the sample is held by the ten biggest clonotypes.

In total, 500 to 700 healthy bone marrow donors made up the cohort. All cohort members were sampled while nominally healthy, although unrecorded immune exposures were likely present. The donor was CMV seropositive and was included in the group of 250 to 350 seropositive cohort members. Every donor gave a peripheral blood sample, and the peripheral blood mononuclear cells from that sample were used for TCR beta sequencing. Genomic DNA was extracted from the blood cell samples with the Qiagen DNeasy Blood Extraction Kit. In the case of this clone: Its cognate antigen has yet to be identified. Qualities for individual bases were not recorded, and no much larger clone is one base off.

The specimen sequenced was PBMCs. This TCR derives from a man in his forties or fifties in good health and CMV-seropositive. Rearrangement joined TRBV19 to TRBJ1-2, with no confidently assigned D gene. The CDR3 here reads CASTRGRFDGYTF. The DNA sequence reads TGTGCCAGTACGAGAGGAAGGTTTGATGGCTACACCTTC.